One TCR beta chain is described in this entry. Only in-frame clones appear in the TCRdb table, and some are missing; sequencing was by immunoSEQ multiplex PCR. There are approximately 49,000 clones in the sample; over 75% occur only once, and less than 0.75% lies in the top ten. These data come from a study of memory CD4+ T cells and cytomegalovirus serostatus. The CDR3 spans 16 residues. V was pared by 4 bases and J by 5 bases, with 19 bases between. Germline V gene data show CDR1 as SGHNT and CDR2 as YYREEE (reference sequence). The sort gate was single viable CD3+CD4+CD8-CD45RO+ cells for memory CD4+ T cells.

Source material: memory CD4+ T cells from blood. The sequence derives from an adult in good health and CMV-seronegative. This rearrangement joins TRBV5-4 to TRBJ2-1; D perhaps matches TRBD1 (5 bases). The CDR3 spells CASSLPRQGLDNEQFF. As DNA, the CDR3 is TGTGCCAGCAGCCTACCCCGGCAGGGCCTTGACAATGAGCAGTTCTTC.